The 15 T cell receptor beta chains given below trace back to one sample, sequenced in a study of blood T cell repertoires in COVID-19. Measured with immunoSEQ multiplex PCR; TCRdb has only the in-frame clones, and not every one. The table lists approximately 91,000 clones, about 81% of them singletons. The sequenced sample was peripheral blood. Source of these receptors: a man between 65 and 85 years old with acute or convalescent COVID-19.

This clone was picked up one time. The chain combines TRBV10-3 with TRBJ2-3; 9 bases agree with TRBD1. CDR1 is ENHRY, CDR2 SYGVKD, per germline. The V segment lost 6 bases and the J segment 6 bases; nucleotides outside the gene matches: 10. The length of the CDR3 is 15 residues. The CDR3 DNA is TGTGCCATCAGCGCCGGGACAGGGTTCTTGGATACGCAGTATTTT. This encodes CAISAGTGFLDTQYF.

V usage is TRBV28 and J usage is TRBJ1-4; possible D gene TRBD1, 6 bases. The germline V gene encodes CDR1 MDHEN and CDR2 SYDVKM. V lost 3 bases and J lost 7, with 15 bases in between. The CDR3 sequence is 15 residues long. CDR3 nucleotide sequence: TGTGCCAGCAGTTTCCCAACAGGGCTCTCTGAAAAACTGTTTTTT. Its protein product is CASSFPTGLSEKLFF.

The genes are TRBV11-3 and TRBJ2-3; D is perhaps TRBD1 (5 bases). The CDR3 loop spans 14 amino acids. The germline gives CDR1 SGHNT, CDR2 YENEEA. V was clipped by 2 bases and J by 5 bases, with 11 bases between them. Here the CDR3 reads CASSLTGPQDTQYF. Here the CDR3 DNA reads TGTGCCAGCAGCTTAACAGGCCCACAAGATACGCAGTATTTT.

The sample holds a few counts of this clone. The chain carries TRBV5-4 and TRBJ2-3; 7 bases line up with TRBD1. This CDR3 is built from 14 residues. The V and J ends lost 4 bases and 3 bases, in that order; junction bases with no gene match: 5. Germline assignment: CDR1 SGHNT and CDR2 YYREEE (reference sequence). The CDR3, as DNA: TGTGCCAGCAGCCAGACAGGGCCAACAGATACGCAGTATTTT. Amino acids: CASSQTGPTDTQYF.

V usage is TRBV6-2 or TRBV6-3 and J usage is TRBJ2-7, with D tentatively TRBD1 (5 bases). Germline assignment: CDR1 MNHEY and CDR2 SVGEGT. The CDR3 is 12 amino acids. V was clipped by 6 bases and J by 6 bases, with 12 bases between them. In nucleotides, the CDR3 is TGTGCCAGCAGCCTTGACAGACGCGAGCAGTACTTC. Protein: CASSLDRREQYF.

The chain carries TRBV4-1 and TRBJ1-5; D is undetermined. This CDR3 is 16 amino acids long. Trimming pared 4 bases from V and 0 bases from J, leaving 13 bases between. From germline, CDR1 is MGHRA and CDR2 YSYEKL. CDR3 sequence: CASSPLGGYSNQPQHF. The CDR3 DNA reads as TGCGCCAGCAGCCCCCTAGGAGGTTATAGCAATCAGCCCCAGCATTTT.

The chain links TRBV5-1 to TRBJ2-7; tentatively, D is TRBD1 (5 bases). Trimming pared 3 bases from V and 2 bases from J, leaving 12 bases between. Germline V gene data show CDR1 as SGHRS and CDR2 as YFSETQ. The CDR3 sequence is 14 residues long. CDR3 nucleotides: TGCGCCAGCAGCTCCAGGGAAATAGCCTACGAGCAGTACTTC. It is translated as CASSSREIAYEQYF.

The J gene is TRBJ1-1, the V gene TRBV2, with no clear D. Between the trimmed V and J ends, which lost 4 bases and 3 bases, there was a span of 12 bases. CDR3 size: 14 residues. Per germline, CDR1 SNHLY and CDR2 FYNNEI. DNA of the CDR3: TGTGCCAGCAGTGTGACCGGGTCTGACACTGAAGCTTTCTTT. Amino acid sequence: CASSVTGSDTEAFF.

The gene calls are TRBV5-4 and TRBJ2-7; the D gene is possibly TRBD2 (6 bases). CDR1 SGHNT and CDR2 YYREEE come from the germline V gene (reference sequence). The CDR3 runs to 16 residues. V lost 2 bases and J lost 6, with 21 bases in between. CDR3 coding DNA: TGTGCCAGCAGCTTTGGGGGGACGCAGGTCCAGGGCGAGCAGTACTTC. Amino acid sequence: CASSFGGTQVQGEQYF.

The chain uses TRBV28 and TRBJ2-3, with 7 bases that match TRBD2. Losses at the gene ends were 1 base for V and 5 bases for J; bases not matched to a gene: 6. The CDR3 is 15 residues long. Germline assignment: CDR1 MDHEN and CDR2 SYDVKM. The CDR3 sequence is CASSLLAGVVDTQYF. The CDR3 bases are TGTGCCAGCAGTTTATTGGCGGGAGTGGTAGATACGCAGTATTTT.

The J gene is TRBJ2-7, the V gene TRBV5-6; 9 bases fit TRBD2. The CDR3 runs to 18 residues. Germline CDR1 SGHDT, CDR2 YYEEEE. J gave up 3 bases and V 1 base, and 14 bases lay outside the gene matches. CDR3 loop: CASSLYGSGREGSYEQYF. The CDR3 coding sequence is TGTGCCAGCAGCTTGTATGGTTCGGGGCGGGAGGGGAGCTACGAGCAGTACTTC.

CDR3 amino acids: CASSDRAGGTEAFF. The CDR3, as DNA: TGTGCCAGCAGTGATAGGGCAGGGGGCACTGAAGCTTTCTTT. The V call is TRBV6-4, the J call TRBJ1-1, with 7 nucleotides matching TRBD1. Germline assignment: CDR1 MRHNA and CDR2 SNTAGT. The CDR3 consists of 14 residues. V shed 3 bases and J 4 bases; nucleotides not matched to a gene: 5.

This chain joins TRBV4-3 and TRBJ2-2; D call uncertain. Germline V gene data show CDR1 as LGHNA and CDR2 as YSLEER. The length of the CDR3 is 16 residues. Deletions cut 0 bases from V and 3 bases from J, with 11 bases between. As DNA, the CDR3 is TGCGCCAGCAGCCAAGATGCGAACAGTCACACCGGGGAGCTGTTTTTT. Residues: CASSQDANSHTGELFF.

The chain uses TRBV11-1 and TRBJ2-1, with a tentative D call TRBD2 (6 bases). Germline assignment: CDR1 SGHAT and CDR2 FQDESV (reference sequence). V lost 6 bases and J 4 bases, leaving 13 bases between the germline ends. The CDR3 is 14 amino acids. The DNA for the CDR3 is TGTGCCAGCAGGGCGGGATCCAATTACAATGAGCAGTTCTTC. Translated: CASRAGSNYNEQFF.

This rearrangement joins TRBV5-1 to TRBJ1-4; D ambiguous. Deletions cut 3 bases from V and 0 bases from J, with 9 bases between. This CDR3 has 15 residues. Germline loops: CDR1 SGHRS, CDR2 YFSETQ. CDR3 in DNA: TGCGCCAGCAGCTCGGGATGGACAACTAATGAAAAACTGTTTTTT. It is translated as CASSSGWTTNEKLFF.